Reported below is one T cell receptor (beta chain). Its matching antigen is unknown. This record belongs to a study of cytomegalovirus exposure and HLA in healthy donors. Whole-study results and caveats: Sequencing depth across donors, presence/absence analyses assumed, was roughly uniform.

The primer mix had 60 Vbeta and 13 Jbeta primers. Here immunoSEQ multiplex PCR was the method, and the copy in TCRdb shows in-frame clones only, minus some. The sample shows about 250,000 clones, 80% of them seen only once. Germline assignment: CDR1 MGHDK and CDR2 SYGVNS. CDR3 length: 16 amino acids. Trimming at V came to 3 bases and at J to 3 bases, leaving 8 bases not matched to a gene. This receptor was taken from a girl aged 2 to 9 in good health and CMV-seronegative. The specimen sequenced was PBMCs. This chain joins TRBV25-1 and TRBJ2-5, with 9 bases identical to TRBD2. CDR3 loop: CASSDLGTSTEETQYF. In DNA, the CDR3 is TGTGCCAGCAGTGATCTCGGGACTAGCACCGAAGAGACCCAGTACTTC. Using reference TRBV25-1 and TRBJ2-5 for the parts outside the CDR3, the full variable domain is EADIYQTPRYLVIGTGKKITLECSQTMGHDKMYWYQQDPGMELHLIHYSYGVNSTEKGDLSSESTVSRIRTEHFPLTLESARPSHTSQYLCASSDLGTSTEETQYFGPGTRLLVL.